These 30 T cell receptor beta chains share one sample of origin, sequenced in a study of blood T cell repertoires in COVID-19. Profiling relied on immunoSEQ multiplex PCR, and the TCRdb table lists in-frame clones only, not all of them. Of under 200,000 clones listed, 75% to 90% are singletons. Sequences were obtained from PBMCs or T cells enriched from blood (not recorded which). The receptor set was obtained from a woman in her sixties or seventies who had recovered from COVID-19.

V is TRBV2 and J is TRBJ2-7; 14 nucleotides agree with TRBD2. J gave up 6 bases and V 7 bases, and 8 bases lay outside the gene matches. Germline V gene sequence: CDR1 SNHLY, CDR2 FYNNEI. The CDR3 consists of 15 residues. The CDR3 nucleotides are TGTGCCAGCAAAGGGACTAGCGGGGGTTACACCGAGCAGTACTTC. It codes for CASKGTSGGYTEQYF.

This rearrangement joins TRBV30 to TRBJ2-1, with a tentative D call TRBD2 (6 bases). V shed 3 bases and J shed 8 bases, with 11 bases lying between them. CDR1 and CDR2 from the germline V gene are GTSNPN and SVGIG (reference sequence). The CDR3 runs to 12 residues. The CDR3 sequence is CAWSPTRHEQFF. CDR3 bases: TGTGCCTGGAGCCCGACTAGGCATGAGCAGTTCTTC. Based on the CDR3 plus reference TRBV30 and TRBJ2-1, the full variable domain is SQTIHQWPATLVQPVGSPLSLECTVEGTSNPNLYWYRQAAGRGLQLLFYSVGIGQISSEVPQNLSASRPQDRQFILSSKKLLLSDSGFYLCAWSPTRHEQFFGPGTRLTVL.

The chain recombines TRBV5-4 with TRBJ1-2, with D tentatively TRBD1 (5 bases). Trimming removed 4 bases at V and 8 bases at J, with 15 bases between. Germline assignment: CDR1 SGHNT and CDR2 YYREEE (reference sequence). The CDR3 sequence is 13 residues long. CDR3: CASSPPGVGGYTF. The CDR3 DNA reads TGTGCCAGCAGCCCACCGGGGGTAGGGGGCTACACCTTC. The entire variable domain, with the rest obtained from reference TRBV5-4 and TRBJ1-2, is as follows: ETGVTQSPTHLIKTRGQQVTLRCSSQSGHNTVSWYQQALGQGPQFIFQYYREEENGRGNFPPRFSGLQFPNYSSELNVNALELDDSALYLCASSPPGVGGYTFGSGTRLTVV.

This chain links TRBV7-2 with TRBJ2-3; D perhaps matches TRBD2 (6 bases). Germline loops: CDR1 SGHTA, CDR2 FQGNSA. V gave up 5 bases and J gave up 11 bases, with 14 bases separating them. This CDR3 region has 12 residues. CDR3 in amino acids: CASSDNSGEQYF. DNA for the CDR3: TGTGCCAGCAGCGACAACTCGGGGGAGCAGTATTTT.

The genes are TRBV2 and TRBJ1-5; unclear D gene. V lost 8 bases and J 9 bases, leaving 14 bases between the germline ends. This CDR3 comprises 12 residues. The germline V gene has CDR1 SNHLY and CDR2 FYNNEI. The DNA for the CDR3 is TGTGCCAGCTCTGCAGGCTTAGGGCCCCAGCATTTT. It encodes CASSAGLGPQHF.

The chain carries TRBV7-2 and TRBJ2-2; no clear D gene. CDR3 size: 14 residues. Looked up from germline, CDR1 is SGHTA and CDR2 is FQGNSA. V dropped 2 bases and J dropped 6 bases, with 10 bases sitting between them. CDR3 coding DNA: TGTGCCAGCAGCTTATCGTTGGCCCCCGGGGAGCTGTTTTTT. Amino acids: CASSLSLAPGELFF.

The rearrangement uses TRBV19 and TRBJ1-2; TRBD1 matches at 8 bases. CDR1 is LNHDA and CDR2 is SQIVND in the germline V gene (reference sequence). This CDR3 contains 14 residues. Trimming took 6 bases from V and 7 from J; bases not matched to a gene: 10. The CDR3 nucleotides read TGTGCCAGTAGACGGACGACAGGGGATTTTGGCTACACCTTC. It yields the protein CASRRTTGDFGYTF. The whole variable domain, remainder taken from reference TRBV19 and TRBJ1-2, is DGGITQSPKYLFRKEGQNVTLSCEQNLNHDAMYWYRQDPGQGLRLIYYSQIVNDFQKGDIAEGYSVSREKKESFPLTVTSAQKNPTAFYLCASRRTTGDFGYTFGSGTRLTVV.

The chain has TRBV7-2 and TRBJ2-5; 7 bases are a match to TRBD1. V dropped 4 bases and J dropped 3; count of bases not matched to a gene: 8. There are 15 residues in the CDR3. Germline V gene data show CDR1 as SGHTA and CDR2 as FQGNSA. The CDR3 reads CASSSRGTGEETQYF. DNA for the CDR3: TGTGCCAGCAGCTCGAGAGGTACAGGGGAAGAGACCCAGTACTTC.

The rearrangement uses TRBV5-1 and TRBJ2-7, with 7 bases identical to TRBD1. J was trimmed by 6 bases and V by 3 bases; bases with no gene match: 9. This CDR3 is built from 14 residues. Germline V gives CDR1 SGHRS, CDR2 YFSETQ. The CDR3 bases are TGCGCCAGCAGCTCGGGACAGCCAGGGGCCGAGCAGTACTTC. Its translation: CASSSGQPGAEQYF.

The V and J genes are TRBV27 and TRBJ2-7; D is unresolved. V lost 4 bases to trimming and J lost 5 bases, with 12 bases between them. Germline V lookup: CDR1 MNHEY, CDR2 SMNVEV (reference sequence). This CDR3 is built from 13 residues. CDR3 bases: TGTGCCAGCAGTTCCTCGACTGGTGACGAGCAGTACTTC. Translation: CASSSSTGDEQYF.

This clone was detected only a few times. The chain couples TRBV7-3 to TRBJ2-7, with D perhaps matching TRBD2 (5 bases). CDR1 is SGHTA, CDR2 FQGTGA, per germline. Trimming took off 1 base at V and 7 bases at J, with 17 bases between the two ends. This CDR3 is built from 15 residues. DNA for the CDR3: TGTGCCAGCAGCTTAATATCCCCGGGGATGGGGGAGCAGTACTTC. Amino acid sequence: CASSLISPGMGEQYF. The variable domain in full, completed from reference TRBV7-3 and TRBJ2-7, reads GAGVSQTPSNKVTEKGKYVELRCDPISGHTALYWYRQSLGQGPEFLIYFQGTGAADDSGLPNDRFFAVRPEGSVSTLKIQRTERGDSAVYLCASSLISPGMGEQYFGPGTRLTVT.

The genes are TRBV30 and TRBJ1-2; D not resolved. The V end lost 4 bases, the J end lost 8 bases, and 14 bases lay between the germline ends. The CDR3 loop spans 12 amino acids. Germline-derived CDR1 and CDR2 are GTSNPN and SVGIG (reference sequence). CDR3 nucleotide sequence: TGTGCCTGGACTCGTCACATCTCCGGCTACACCTTC. Translation gives CAWTRHISGYTF.

The CDR3 DNA follows: TGTGCCAGCAGTTTCCAGGGGGCGAGCGGGAACACCATATATTTT. Protein product: CASSFQGASGNTIYF. V usage is TRBV28 and J usage is TRBJ1-3, with 8 bases matching TRBD1. The CDR3 runs to 15 residues. Germline V CDR1 and CDR2: MDHEN, SYDVKM. V lost 3 bases and J lost 7; bases outside the gene matches: 8. Full variable domain (rest looked up from reference TRBV28 and TRBJ1-3): DVKVTQSSRYLVKRTGEKVFLECVQDMDHENMFWYRQDPGLGLRLIYFSYDVKMKEKGDIPEGYSVSREKKERFSLILESASTNQTSMYLCASSFQGASGNTIYFGEGSWLTVV.

The V call is TRBV19, the J call TRBJ1-1; D perhaps matches TRBD1 (6 bases). V was trimmed by 3 bases and J by 7 bases, leaving 12 bases between them. CDR1 is LNHDA, CDR2 SQIVND, per germline (reference sequence). This CDR3 spans 13 amino acids. CDR3 loop: CASSIFQDSEAFF. The CDR3 coding sequence is TGTGCCAGTAGTATCTTTCAGGACAGTGAAGCTTTCTTT.

The V and J genes are TRBV5-8 and TRBJ2-7; 12 bases are a match to TRBD1. The junction had 4 bases not matched to a gene; V was cut back by 4 bases and J by 5 bases. Germline lookup yields CDR1 SGHTS and CDR2 YDEGEE. CDR3 length equals 14 residues. The CDR3 sequence: CASSVGQGADEQYF. The DNA for the CDR3 is TGTGCCAGCAGCGTGGGACAGGGGGCGGACGAGCAGTACTTC.

The V and J genes are TRBV7-2 and TRBJ2-1; TRBD1 agrees at 9 bases. Per the germline V gene, CDR1 is SGHTA and CDR2 is FQGNSA. CDR3 length: 15 amino acids. The V segment lost 4 bases and the J segment 3 bases; nucleotides outside the gene matches: 4. This CDR3 reads CASSSQGAGYNEQFF. The CDR3 DNA reads TGTGCCAGCAGCTCACAGGGGGCCGGCTACAATGAGCAGTTCTTC.

J is TRBJ2-5 and V is TRBV24-1; 7 bases are a match to TRBD1. The germline V gene encodes CDR1 KGHDR and CDR2 SFDVKD. Losses at the gene ends were 3 bases for V and 5 bases for J; bases not matched to a gene: 17. The CDR3 is made up of 18 amino acids. The CDR3, as DNA: TGTGCCACCAGTGATCGTACAGGGGAGAGGGGTCAGGGGGAGACCCAGTACTTC. The encoded protein is CATSDRTGERGQGETQYF.

The chain links TRBV7-2 to TRBJ1-1; 7 bases map to TRBD1. The CDR3 covers 14 residues. Germline assignment: CDR1 SGHTA and CDR2 FQGNSA. The J segment lost 6 bases and the V segment lost 5 bases, leaving 9 bases of the junction unmatched. The DNA for the CDR3 is TGTGCCAGCAGCCTGGGACAGCCCACCGCTGAAGCTTTCTTT. The encoded protein is CASSLGQPTAEAFF. The whole variable domain, remainder taken from reference TRBV7-2 and TRBJ1-1, is GAGVSQSPSNKVTEKGKDVELRCDPISGHTALYWYRQSLGQGLEFLIYFQGNSAPDKSGLPSDRFSAERTGGSVSTLTIQRTQQEDSAVYLCASSLGQPTAEAFFGQGTRLTVV.

This clone was observed many times. The rearrangement uses TRBV20-1 and TRBJ1-2, with TRBD1 as a possible D gene (5 bases). V was cut by 5 bases and J by 13 bases, with 14 bases left in between. Germline CDR1 DFQATT, CDR2 SNEGSKA (reference sequence). This CDR3 is 10 amino acids long. CDR3 sequence reads: CSAGAGNPTF. CDR3 sequence (DNA): TGCAGTGCTGGAGCAGGGAATCCCACCTTC.

This clone was seen only once. The CDR3 DNA follows: TGCGCCAGCAGCTTTGACAGGGGAGACAATGAGCAGTTCTTC. This translates into CASSFDRGDNEQFF. The chain employs TRBV5-1 and TRBJ2-1; 8 bases map to TRBD1. CDR1 and CDR2 (germline): SGHRS, YFSETQ. The V and J ends lost 2 bases and 5 bases, in that order; junction bases with no gene match: 3. CDR3 size: 14 residues.

The V gene is TRBV18, the J gene TRBJ1-2; 9 bases line up with TRBD1. CDR3 size: 14 residues. Trimming took 5 bases from V and 8 from J; bases not matched to a gene: 9. Looked up from germline, CDR1 is KGHSH and CDR2 is LQKENI. The CDR3 region is CASSSGTGSDGYTF. The CDR3 DNA follows: TGTGCCAGCTCATCCGGGACAGGGTCGGACGGCTACACCTTC.

The chain uses TRBV18 and TRBJ2-7, with D tentatively TRBD2 (5 bases). CDR3 length equals 15 residues. CDR1 is KGHSH and CDR2 is LQKENI in the germline V gene. The V and J ends lost 3 bases and 2 bases respectively, with 14 bases between them. In DNA form, the CDR3 reads TGTGCCAGCTCACCCGTCCCGGGGATTCCCTACGAGCAGTACTTC. The encoded protein is CASSPVPGIPYEQYF.

The chain uses TRBV4-1 and TRBJ1-2, with D perhaps matching TRBD1 (6 bases). Germline values: CDR1 MGHRA, CDR2 YSYEKL. Trimming left V 0 bases short and J 8 bases short, with 16 bases between. This CDR3 has 15 amino acids. DNA of the CDR3: TGCGCCAGCAGCCAAGACTGGCAGGGGAGAGGAGGCTACACCTTC. This encodes CASSQDWQGRGGYTF.

The chain recombines TRBV30 with TRBJ1-1; no definite D call. Trimming removed 4 bases from V and 5 bases from J, with 11 bases in between. CDR1 is GTSNPN and CDR2 is SVGIG in the germline V gene (reference sequence). The CDR3 totals 12 residues. The CDR3 region is CAWTPLGTEAFF. CDR3 in DNA: TGTGCCTGGACCCCCCTAGGAACTGAAGCTTTCTTT.

V and J are TRBV6-5 and TRBJ2-1; 8 bases fit TRBD1. The CDR3 spans 14 residues. The V gene's germline CDR1 is MNHEY and CDR2 SVGAGI. Unmatched junction bases numbered 6, after V lost 5 bases and J lost 6 bases. In DNA form, the CDR3 reads TGTGCCAGCAGTCGGGCCGACAGGGGCAATGAGCAGTTCTTC. Residues: CASSRADRGNEQFF.

CDR3 protein: CASSLTVNSNQPQHF. The CDR3 region has the DNA TGTGCCAGCAGCTTAACTGTTAACAGCAATCAGCCCCAGCATTTT. The chain combines TRBV7-2 with TRBJ1-5; D is ambiguous. V shed 2 bases and J shed 1 base, with 9 bases lying between them. The V gene's germline CDR1 is SGHTA and CDR2 FQGNSA. This CDR3 spans 15 amino acids. Full variable domain (outside the CDR3, taken from reference TRBV7-2 and TRBJ1-5): GAGVSQSPSNKVTEKGKDVELRCDPISGHTALYWYRQSLGQGLEFLIYFQGNSAPDKSGLPSDRFSAERTGGSVSTLTIQRTQQEDSAVYLCASSLTVNSNQPQHFGDGTRLSIL.

The J gene is TRBJ1-3, the V gene TRBV18; 7 bases are shared with TRBD1. CDR1 is KGHSH, CDR2 LQKENI, per germline. V shed 2 bases, J shed 4 bases, and the junction held 11 bases outside the gene matches. The CDR3 contains 17 residues. CDR3 DNA: TGTGCCAGCTCACCATCCCTTGTGGTGGGACAGGGAAACACCATATATTTT. Translation: CASSPSLVVGQGNTIYF.

The CDR3 loop reads CASSLSGTAYEQYF. The CDR3, as DNA: TGTGCCAGCAGCTTATCCGGGACAGCCTACGAGCAGTACTTC. This chain links TRBV5-6 with TRBJ2-7; 7 bases are a match to TRBD1. V was clipped by 2 bases and J by 2 bases; unmatched bases: 4. There are 14 residues in the CDR3. Germline loops: CDR1 SGHDT, CDR2 YYEEEE.

The rearrangement links TRBV20-1 to TRBJ2-7; 8 bases are shared with TRBD2. Germline V gives CDR1 DFQATT, CDR2 SNEGSKA (reference sequence). Trimming removed 3 bases from V and 6 bases from J; junction bases left unmatched: 10. The CDR3 loop spans 14 amino acids. The CDR3 loop reads CSASPAGEPSEQYF. CDR3 nucleotides: TGCAGTGCTAGTCCAGCGGGGGAACCTTCCGAGCAGTACTTC.

The chain links TRBV10-3 to TRBJ1-1; possible D gene TRBD1, 6 bases. The CDR3 loop spans 15 amino acids. Germline CDR1 and CDR2: ENHRY and SYGVKD. V was clipped by 6 bases and J by 4 bases, with 18 bases between them. In DNA form, the CDR3 reads TGTGCCATCAGAAGACAGGCCTTAGGCGGCACTGAAGCTTTCTTT. It encodes CAIRRQALGGTEAFF.